This T cell receptor (beta chain) was sequenced in a study of shared clonotypes between healthy human individuals. Sequencing on ten immunoSEQ deep assay plates was performed for unsorted PBMC DNA. Sequencing used immunoSEQ multiplex PCR; TCRdb keeps in-frame clones, though not all of them. The data show fewer than 650,000 clones, around 76% seen once. Nashville, Tennessee was home to all donors, who were Caucasian adults. Genomic DNA for unsorted samples, which was extracted with the QIAamp DNA Blood Mini kit, came from 81 million or so PBMCs. The sample holds a few counts of this clone. The V end lost 4 bases, the J end lost 3 bases, and 17 bases lay between the germline ends. CDR1 and CDR2 (germline): SGHRS, YFSETQ. This CDR3 comprises 15 residues.

The gene calls are TRBV5-1 and TRBJ2-7; a weak D match, TRBD1 (5 bases). The receptor's source is a woman aged 40 to 50 in good health. Some clones in this sample may be carry-over from other donors' samples. Sequencing was done on a sample of PBMCs. CDR3 nucleotides: TGCGCCAGCAGCCCCCGAAGCGACAGCAACTACGAGCAGTACTTC. Translated, it gives CASSPRSDSNYEQYF.